This T cell receptor (beta chain) is drawn from a study of glioma-infiltrating T cells (dated by TCRdb to between 2015 and 2016). Broadly, across the study: TCR alpha- and beta-chain repertoires were sequenced from glioma tissue, non-neoplastic brain tissue and matched peripheral blood mononuclear cells. To measure divergence between tissue and blood T-cell populations, each tissue-infiltrating repertoire was compared with the peripheral blood repertoire of the same patient. The paired cohort was made up of three low-grade glioma patients, seven to nine primary glioblastoma patients and three non-glioma patients who contributed non-neoplastic brain tissue.

Beyond this particular receptor, the publication reports: VJ-independent divergence between tissue and blood was lower than expected in non-neoplastic patients but higher than expected in all gliomas, particularly low-grade gliomas. Group comparisons rested on small numbers: three non-neoplastic, three low-grade glioma and several glioblastoma patients. Very few CDR3 sequences were shared between tissue and blood, attributed to high CDR3 diversity and limited sampling.

This clonotype has just one count. Its antigen is not yet known. Germline is not matched at one junction end, which may reflect a read error. TCR alpha and beta CDR3 regions were amplified with the iRepertoire nested amplicon-rescue multiplex PCR (arm-PCR) platform from RNA. For one-step reverse transcription and amplification, roughly 100-450 ng of tissue mRNA or PBMC total RNA was used as input. Following bead purification, Illumina adapters were added by a secondary multiplex PCR, and libraries between 200 and 400 bp were gel-purified. Libraries carried internal 6-nucleotide barcodes used for demultiplexing. The libraries were sequenced on an Illumina MiSeq using 2x220 or 2x250 nucleotide paired-end reads. Per the original workflow: Paired reads were merged using FLASH 1.2.11 and aligned with BWA-MEM to the GRCh37 human genome, and TRA and TRB reads were then extracted. For V and J assignment, an IMGT-derived reference of cassette sequences and CDR3 motifs that included pseudogenes was used. Three-frame translation of reads was performed, and productive CDR3s were defined as those with a C...FGXG motif and no stop codons. Clonotypes were defined as unique combinations of V-J cassette pair and CDR3 amino acid sequence. Reads were filtered by Hamming distance, thresholded by each sample's sequence error rate in mapped regions. TCRdb's own reprocessing of the public reads used fastp at Q25 and MiXCR and kept productive beta chains. Here each entry gathers all rows of one CDR3 protein and keeps the most common genes and DNA. The authors' filters were not applied to this entry. For this sample there are around 180,000 distinct CDR3 sequences; approximately 40% appear just once. Jointly, the top ten make up roughly 5.2% of the sample.

The specimen was glioma tissue, nonneoplastic brain tissue, or PBMCs (not recorded which). This receptor was obtained from a human donor with low-grade glioma or glioblastoma, undergoing nonglioma brain surgery, or in good health (not recorded which).

The CDR3 protein: CASSLDPGGGYNF. The DNA is as follows: TGTGCCAGCAGCCTCGACCCTGGGGGCGGCTACAACTTC. The chain was built from TRBV7-2 and TRBJ1-2; a tentative D match to TRBD1 spans 6 bases. Reading the germline V gene gives CDR1 SGHTA and CDR2 FQGNSA. The CDR3 sequence holds 13 residues, the cysteine and phenylalanine included. CDR3 DNA only is kept here, 39 bases in frame from base 1.